This paragraph reports one T cell receptor (beta chain). Its antigen remains unidentified. No base quality values were provided; no much bigger clone lies one nucleotide off. This specimen comes from a study of blood T cell repertoires in COVID-19 (dated by TCRdb to the early 2020s). Regarding the complete study: Samples from collaborators originated in the United States, Italy and Spain and spanned both the acute and convalescent phases of COVID-19. The sample metadata nearly always contained a de-identified subject ID, COVID-19 status, age in years and sex. Deeply sampled blood TCRbeta repertoires from subjects exposed to, actively infected with, or recovered from COVID-19 were included in the dataset. The repertoires were released in a freely available public database meant as a resource for research on the immune response to SARS-CoV-2. The prospective study material was composed of cDNA or gDNA derived from T cells, B-cell-depleted T cells, or PBMCs. Samples came from the ongoing ImmuneRACE study (first 160 participants) plus 1,254 subjects from 6 global collaborators. HLA class I and class II types, where available, came from metadata supplied by the sample provider rather than from assay-based typing. What the study reported, not specific to this receptor: Clinical and demographic metadata were provided uncurated, with the amount varying by source and participant.

The immunoSEQ Assay, a bias-controlled multiplex PCR, was used to amplify TCRbeta CDR3 regions from genomic DNA. Under the source paper's analysis protocol: The number of nucleated cells in each sample was estimated from the amplification of reference gene primers within the assay. To quantify the absolute abundance of each unique TCRbeta CDR3 rearrangement, sequence reads were collapsed and filtered. For each sample, productive Simpson clonality was calculated as the square root of Simpson's diversity index over productive rearrangements. This is the immuneACCESS table as TCRdb keeps it, with only in-frame sequences that have V and J called. A part of the clones is gone; compared with another copy, unresolved V genes explain less than half, and the rest is unexplained. The D gene and trimming were derived from the DNA, and the V and J assignments and clone size from that table. This sample lists under 200,000 clones; approximately 91% were detected once. Roughly 0.82% of the sample lies in the top ten.

From a lookup of the germline V gene (reference sequence), CDR1 and CDR2 are LNHNV and YYDKDF. Including cysteine and phenylalanine, the CDR3 has 15 amino acids. Just CDR3 DNA is preserved here, 45 bases in frame from base 1. At the junction V is shortened by 1 base and J by 0 bases, with 8 bases in between. Participants in the prospective study were enrolled through a virtual design, were aged roughly 18 to 100 years, and lived in about 25 United States geographic areas. To assign participants to cohorts, the prospective study relied on clinical history that participants themselves reported in a screening survey and a study questionnaire. ImmuneRACE Cohort 3 recovered participants were defined by two consecutive negative NP/OP PCR tests, healthcare professional clearance, or symptom resolution. In the prospective study, mobile phlebotomists collected whole blood, serum and a nasopharyngeal or oropharyngeal swab from each participant. Over a 2-month period, participants in the prospective study had the option of providing additional blood draws and questionnaires. Before DNA extraction, prospective study blood samples were shipped either frozen or at room temperature.

The clonotype comes from a woman aged 18-35 years who had recovered from COVID-19. The rearranged chain carries TRBV15 and TRBJ2-3; the D region possibly corresponds to TRBD1 (6 bases align). Material: PBMCs or T cells enriched from blood (not recorded which). The bases read TGTGCCACCAGCAGAGTCGGGACAAGCACAGATACGCAGTATTTT. Its protein is CATSRVGTSTDTQYF.